This T cell receptor beta chain was captured by sequencing in a study of cytomegalovirus exposure and HLA in healthy donors. A multiplex PCR was run with 60 Vbeta primers and 13 Jbeta primers. Clones were sequenced by immunoSEQ multiplex PCR, and TCRdb holds only the in-frame ones, with some missing. This sample has 210,000 or so clones; more than 60% occur once, and the top ten carry roughly 2.1%. Study-wide findings and caveats: It was reportedly the case that the classifier diagnosed cytomegalovirus status with high specificity and sensitivity.

Notes on this clone: The antigen is undetermined.

V was clipped by 4 bases and J by 4 bases; unmatched bases: 6. Germline CDR1 is SGHTA and CDR2 is FQGNSA. This CDR3 is built from 14 residues. The sequenced sample was PBMCs. The source is a woman aged 25-40 years in good health and CMV-seropositive. The chain recombines TRBV7-2 with TRBJ1-2; 7 nucleotides agree with TRBD1. The CDR3 DNA reads TGTGCCAGCAGCTCTTCCGGGACAGTCTATGGCTACACCTTC. Its protein is CASSSSGTVYGYTF. Full variable domain (outside the CDR3, taken from reference TRBV7-2 and TRBJ1-2): GAGVSQSPSNKVTEKGKDVELRCDPISGHTALYWYRQSLGQGLEFLIYFQGNSAPDKSGLPSDRFSAERTGGSVSTLTIQRTQQEDSAVYLCASSSSGTVYGYTFGSGTRLTVV.